The 19 T cell receptor beta chains below were found in one sample sequenced in a study of blood T cells in healthy people across ages. A second PCR of roughly 7 to 11 cycles used a sample-barcoded 5' primer and a J-beta primer mix. A single record per CDR3 protein comes from TCRdb applying MiXCR to the 5' RACE reads. This repertoire shows about 940,000 distinct CDR3 sequences, 40% to 60% found once; its top ten account for roughly an eighth. Input material: blood. Receptors were obtained from a man aged 30 to 39 in good health.

This clonotype was picked up a small number of times. CDR3 protein: CASSLRDSESYEQYF. CDR3 sequence (DNA): TGTGCCAGCAGCTTGCGGGACAGTGAATCCTACGAGCAGTACTTC. This chain uses TRBV7-9 with TRBJ2-7; tentatively, D is TRBD1 (7 bases). The germline gives CDR1 SEHNR, CDR2 FQNEAQ (reference sequence). Trimming left V 3 bases short and J 1 base short, with 13 bases between. The CDR3 is 15 amino acids.

In the case of this clonotype: A much larger clone sits a single nucleotide away, making a read error possible. V is TRBV3-1 and J is TRBJ2-7; D gene ambiguous. The CDR3 sequence is 15 residues long. Germline CDR1 reads LGHDT; CDR2 reads YNNKEL (reference sequence). The V gene lost 1 base and the J gene lost 2 bases, with 12 bases spanning the gap. As DNA, the CDR3 is TGTGCCAGCAGCCAAGGTAGCCGAGGTACCTACGAGCAGTACTTC. As protein: CASSQGSRGTYEQYF.

The rearrangement joins TRBV3-1 to TRBJ1-6; no reliable D call. The germline gives CDR1 LGHDT, CDR2 YNNKEL (reference sequence). This CDR3 contains 15 residues. The V end lost 1 base, the J end lost 4 bases, and 8 bases lay between the germline ends. The CDR3, as DNA: TGTGCCAGCAGCCAAGCTCGGGATTATAATTCACCCCTCCACTTT. This sequence encodes CASSQARDYNSPLHF.

The chain couples TRBV5-5 to TRBJ1-5; 9 positions match TRBD1. V trimming: 4 bases; J trimming: 5 bases; junction bases outside the gene matches: 16. CDR1 and CDR2 (germline): SGHKS, YYEKEE (reference sequence). The CDR3 contains 18 residues. Here the CDR3 reads CASSEGQGPPGQYQPQHF. In nucleotides, the CDR3 is TGTGCCAGCAGCGAGGGACAGGGACCCCCTGGGCAATATCAGCCCCAGCATTTT.

This chain joins TRBV6-2 or TRBV6-3 and TRBJ2-1, with TRBD1 identical over 9 bases. The germline V gene encodes CDR1 MNHEY and CDR2 SVGEGT. The CDR3 covers 19 residues. V shed 7 bases, J shed 8 bases, and the junction held 24 bases outside the gene matches. The CDR3 sequence: CASNDAYSGTGSPWDEQFF. The CDR3 DNA sequence: TGTGCCAGCAACGATGCTTATTCCGGGACAGGGAGCCCGTGGGATGAGCAGTTCTTC.

A single count supports this clonotype. The V and J genes are TRBV11-2 and TRBJ2-1, with D perhaps matching TRBD1 (5 bases). Germline assignment: CDR1 SGHAT and CDR2 FQNNGV. The CDR3 has 13 residues. Trimming took 9 bases from V and 6 from J, leaving 15 bases between them. As DNA, the CDR3 is TGTGCCAGTAGCCCAGGGAATGCCAATGAGCAGTTCTTC. Protein sequence: CASSPGNANEQFF.

Of note for this clonotype: This may stem from a read error, because a much larger clone lies one nucleotide away. The chain links TRBV9 to TRBJ1-2, with D possibly being TRBD1 (5 bases). CDR1 and CDR2 (germline): SGDLS, YYNGEE. CDR3 size: 15 residues. CDR3 protein: CASSVDPQGEGGHTF. The CDR3 DNA is TGTGCCAGCAGCGTAGACCCTCAAGGGGAGGGTGGCCACACCTTC.

V usage is TRBV7-2 and J usage is TRBJ1-1, with no clear D. The V end lost 2 bases, the J end lost 7 bases, and 8 bases lay between the germline ends. CDR3 size: 12 residues. Germline V gene lookup returns CDR1 SGHTA and CDR2 FQGNSA. The DNA for the CDR3 is TGTGCCAGCAGCTTATTGGGCATTGAAGCTTTCTTT. This translates into CASSLLGIEAFF. The full variable domain, with the rest looked up from reference TRBV7-2 and TRBJ1-1, is GAGVSQSPSNKVTEKGKDVELRCDPISGHTALYWYRQSLGQGLEFLIYFQGNSAPDKSGLPSDRFSAERTGGSVSTLTIQRTQQEDSAVYLCASSLLGIEAFFGQGTRLTVV.

This clonotype was picked up many times. The chain joins TRBV9 to TRBJ1-2; D gene unclear. The CDR3 covers 13 residues. Deletions cut 2 bases from V and 8 bases from J, with 13 bases between. Germline CDR1 is SGDLS and CDR2 is YYNGEE. The CDR3 DNA follows: TGTGCCAGCAGCGTGCCCTTAAGTAACGGCTACACCTTC. Translated, it gives CASSVPLSNGYTF.

In this sample, this clonotype turned up once. The rearrangement uses TRBV7-2 and TRBJ2-5; 10 bases fit TRBD2. The J call is doubtful: the DNA matches TRBJ2-7 better. Germline CDR1 reads SGHTA; CDR2 reads FQGNSA. The CDR3 totals 15 residues. CDR3 DNA: TGTGCCAGCAGCCGGACTAGCGGCCCCTTTCGCGAGCAGTACTTC. As protein: CASSRTSGPFREQYF.

This chain links TRBV18 with TRBJ1-1, with TRBD1 matching over 10 bases. Germline V lookup: CDR1 KGHSH, CDR2 LQKENI. This CDR3 has 15 amino acids. With V trimmed by 4 bases and J by 1 base, 3 bases remained unmatched. CDR3 sequence reads: CASSRDRGKNTEAFF. The CDR3 bases are TGTGCCAGCTCACGGGACAGGGGAAAGAACACTGAAGCTTTCTTT.

In regard to this clonotype: A much larger clone lies one base from this, so it may be a read error. The gene calls are TRBV7-9 and TRBJ2-7; no definite D call. The J call may not be correct, given that the DNA end is closer to TRBJ2-5. From germline, CDR1 is SEHNR and CDR2 FQNEAQ (reference sequence). The CDR3 spans 13 residues. The CDR3 region is CASGLETAETQYF. CDR3 DNA: TGTGCCAGCGGCTTAGAGACGGCAGAGACCCAGTACTTC.

The chain is built from TRBV5-1 and TRBJ2-1, with D unresolved. The germline V gene encodes CDR1 SGHRS and CDR2 YFSETQ. The length of the CDR3 is 16 residues. V was trimmed by 0 bases and J by 0 bases, leaving 10 bases between them. The CDR3 protein is CASSLVAASSYNEQFF. In DNA form, the CDR3 reads TGCGCCAGCAGCTTGGTTGCGGCTAGCTCCTACAATGAGCAGTTCTTC.

In this sample, this clonotype turned up a few times. CDR3 sequence (DNA): TGTGCCAGCAGTTTAACTGCAAACAGCCGCTATGGCTACACCTTC. Translated, it gives CASSLTANSRYGYTF. This chain links TRBV12-3 or TRBV12-4 with TRBJ1-2, with D unclear. The CDR3 is 15 amino acids. Trimming stripped 2 bases from V and 4 bases from J, with 14 bases between.

This clonotype has a handful of counts. The rearrangement joins TRBV7-2 to TRBJ1-4; TRBD1 is a possible D gene (5 bases). CDR1 SGHTA and CDR2 FQGNSA come from the germline V gene. V dropped 5 bases and J dropped 5 bases, with 12 bases sitting between them. This CDR3 is 14 amino acids long. As DNA, the CDR3 is TGTGCCAGCAGCCGAGGGGTCTCCAATGAAAAACTGTTTTTT. Its protein is CASSRGVSNEKLFF.

The chain combines TRBV6-5 with TRBJ2-1, with TRBD1 matching 7 bases. Germline V gene lookup returns CDR1 MNHEY and CDR2 SVGAGI. This CDR3 is 15 amino acids long. Trimming removed 2 bases from V and 5 bases from J; junction bases left unmatched: 6. The CDR3 is CASSYGQVRHNEQFF. CDR3 DNA: TGTGCCAGCAGTTACGGACAGGTTCGGCACAATGAGCAGTTCTTC.

The chain recombines TRBV9 with TRBJ2-1; tentatively, D is TRBD2 (5 bases). This CDR3 has 13 residues. Germline CDR1 SGDLS, CDR2 YYNGEE. With 2 bases removed from V and 4 bases from J, the gap between germline ends came to 7 bases. The CDR3 loop reads CASSVGKYNEQFF. The CDR3 DNA sequence: TGTGCCAGCAGCGTCGGGAAGTACAATGAGCAGTTCTTC.

The table lists this clonotype with a few counts. The V call is TRBV5-5, the J call TRBJ2-3; D is unresolved. CDR3 length: 11 amino acids. V dropped 1 base and J dropped 7 bases, with 4 bases sitting between them. Germline CDR1 reads SGHKS; CDR2 reads YYEKEE (reference sequence). The CDR3 sequence: CASSLTNTQYF. In nucleotides, the CDR3 is TGTGCCAGCAGCTTGACCAATACGCAGTATTTT.

This clonotype was observed a few times. The chain uses TRBV20-1 and TRBJ1-6; D is ambiguous. Looked up from germline, CDR1 is DFQATT and CDR2 is SNEGSKA (reference sequence). V lost 3 bases, J lost 9 bases, and 18 bases lay in between. The CDR3 spans 15 residues. CDR3 coding DNA: TGCAGTGCTAGGCTTTCCGTTGGGGAGGTTTCACCCCTCCACTTT. It is translated as CSARLSVGEVSPLHF.